This T cell receptor beta chain is drawn from a study of blood T cell repertoires in COVID-19. Background on the study: The origin of the acute and convalescent COVID-19 samples was the United States, Italy and Spain.

In the authors' methods: Estimation of nucleated cell counts was performed using reference gene primer amplification. Clones were sequenced by immunoSEQ multiplex PCR, and TCRdb holds only the in-frame ones, with some missing. V and J calls and clone size follow that table, whereas D and trimming were derived from the DNA. The sample lists roughly 170,000 clones, approximately 85% occurring once. This receptor was taken from a woman aged 50 to 65 with COVID-19, enrolled during active disease. Sequenced material: peripheral blood.

Here the CDR3 reads CASSQGVPIGANVLTF. Written as DNA, the CDR3 is TGTGCCAGCTCACAGGGGGTGCCCATCGGGGCCAACGTCCTGACTTTC. The chain carries TRBV18 and TRBJ2-6, with D possibly matching TRBD1 (6 bases). The V and J ends lost 4 bases and 4 bases respectively, with 14 bases between them. This CDR3 comprises 16 residues. Germline V lookup: CDR1 KGHSH, CDR2 LQKENI.